Presented here are 32 T cell receptor beta chains from one specimen sequenced in a study of T cell repertoires in aging, cancer and after chemotherapy. A mixed TRB-A/B primer pool amplified rearranged TRB by multiplex touch-down PCR. Using its own MiXCR run on the multiplex PCR reads, TCRdb lists one record per CDR3 protein. The sample holds 1,500 or so distinct CDR3 sequences, almost 50% seen once. Amplification of TCR beta used genomic DNA extracted from peripheral blood. The sequenced sample was blood. Receptors originate from a human donor with a blood cancer.

The chain's CDR3 is CSAPDRAHFPLHF. In DNA form, the CDR3 reads TGCAGTGCACCCGACAGGGCCCACTTTCCCCTCCACTTT. This chain uses TRBV20-1 with TRBJ1-6, with 7 bases fitting TRBD1. This CDR3 is 13 amino acids long. Germline CDR1 is DFQATT and CDR2 is SNEGSKA (reference sequence). With 6 bases clipped from V and 13 bases from J, the junction kept 12 bases outside the gene matches.

The sample holds a few counts of this clonotype. V and J are TRBV4-1 and TRBJ1-1, with unresolved D. Germline lookup yields CDR1 MGHRA and CDR2 YSYEKL. Trimming took 0 bases from V and 5 from J, leaving 13 bases between them. There are 15 residues in the CDR3. CDR3 DNA: TGCGCCAGCAGCCAAGATCAAAGGTACGGGACTGAAGCTTTCTTT. Translated, it gives CASSQDQRYGTEAFF.

The chain has TRBV30 and TRBJ2-2; 7 bases align to TRBD2. With V trimmed by 3 bases and J by 5 bases, 9 bases remained unmatched. Germline CDR1 and CDR2: GTSNPN and SVGIG (reference sequence). The CDR3 contains 15 residues. CDR3 sequence reads: CAWSGAGVSTGELFF. The CDR3 nucleotides are TGTGCCTGGAGCGGGGCGGGGGTCTCTACCGGGGAGCTGTTTTTT.

The V and J genes are TRBV2 and TRBJ2-5; weak D call: TRBD2 (7 bases). Germline V CDR1 and CDR2: SNHLY, FYNNEI. This CDR3 spans 15 amino acids. Trimming stripped 8 bases from V and 5 bases from J, with 21 bases between. The CDR3 spells CASGRGTNSMETQYF. The CDR3, as DNA: TGTGCCAGCGGGCGGGGGACAAATTCTATGGAGACCCAGTACTTC.

V and J are TRBV29-1 and TRBJ2-1; weak D call: TRBD1 (6 bases). Germline V gene sequence: CDR1 SQVTM, CDR2 ANQGSEA. This CDR3 spans 15 amino acids. With 4 bases removed from V and 9 bases from J, the gap between germline ends came to 22 bases. This CDR3 reads CSVAEPSGSTGEQFF. CDR3 nucleotides: TGCAGCGTTGCAGAACCCTCGGGGTCGACAGGTGAGCAGTTCTTC.

This clonotype was seen only a few times. The chain employs TRBV11-1 and TRBJ2-5; D not resolved. Germline V gene lookup returns CDR1 SGHAT and CDR2 FQDESV (reference sequence). The V gene lost 1 base and the J gene lost 3 bases, with 0 bases spanning the gap. There are 11 residues in the CDR3. The CDR3 here is CASSLEETQYF. The CDR3, as DNA: TGTGCCAGCAGCTTAGAAGAGACCCAGTACTTC.

By sample share, this clonotype is medium-sized. This chain connects TRBV4-2 to TRBJ2-5; 10 bases align to TRBD1. The CDR3 loop spans 15 amino acids. Germline values: CDR1 LGHNA, CDR2 YNFKEQ. Trimming cost V 0 bases and J 5 bases; bases outside gene matches: 3. As DNA, the CDR3 is TGTGCCAGCAGCCAAGAAGACAGGGGGCGGGAGACCCAGTACTTC. It codes for CASSQEDRGRETQYF.

By frequency in the sample, this clonotype is large. The chain has TRBV18 and TRBJ1-2; D gene unclear. CDR3 length equals 12 residues. Germline V CDR1 and CDR2: KGHSH, LQKENI. Trimming removed 2 bases from V and 3 bases from J, with 4 bases in between. In DNA, the CDR3 is TGTGCCAGCTCACCAGGGGACTATGGCTACACCTTC. Translated, it gives CASSPGDYGYTF.

By frequency in the sample, this clonotype is medium-sized. This sequence joins TRBV28 and TRBJ1-4, with 8 positions matching TRBD1. Germline CDR1 reads MDHEN; CDR2 reads SYDVKM. Germline trimming cut 5 bases from V and 5 bases from J; bases unmatched to any gene: 10. The CDR3 loop spans 16 amino acids. The CDR3 bases are TGTGCCAGCAGTCCCCAATTGACAGGGGCGAATGAAAAACTGTTTTTT. Its protein is CASSPQLTGANEKLFF.

Regarding this clonotype: A much larger clone differs from this one at a single base, so this may be a read error. The chain recombines TRBV5-6 with TRBJ2-3; D gene uncertain. Germline loops: CDR1 SGHDT, CDR2 YYEEEE. Trimming removed 4 bases at V and 11 bases at J, with 35 bases between. The CDR3 has 19 residues. CDR3 loop: CASSQGAPISGSRLGMQYF. Written as DNA, the CDR3 is TGTGCCAGCAGCCAAGGTGCTCCTATTAGTGGGTCACGTTTAGGTATGCAGTATTTT.

This clonotype is a singleton in its sample. V usage is TRBV28 and J usage is TRBJ1-5; D call uncertain. Trimming pared 1 base from V and 4 bases from J, leaving 8 bases between. The germline V gene encodes CDR1 MDHEN and CDR2 SYDVKM. The CDR3 is 14 amino acids. The CDR3 DNA sequence: TGTGCCAGCAGTTTATCCTCCTTTAATCAGCCCCAGCATTTT. Translating gives CASSLSSFNQPQHF.

The chain joins TRBV2 to TRBJ2-7; D not resolved. V lost 2 bases, J lost 5 bases, and 19 bases lay in between. CDR3 length: 16 residues. CDR1 is SNHLY, CDR2 FYNNEI, per germline. CDR3 DNA sequence: TGTGCCAGCAGTGAAAGGTTATTCAGTAAGGAGAACGAGCAGTACTTC. Protein product: CASSERLFSKENEQYF.

The V gene is TRBV29-1, the J gene TRBJ2-6; D is tentatively TRBD1 or TRBD2 (5 bases each). The CDR3 is made up of 16 amino acids. The germline CDR1 and CDR2 sequences are SQVTM and ANQGSEA. The V end was cut by 4 bases, the J end by 0 bases, with 13 bases between. The CDR3 sequence is CSVAGRMSSGANVLTF. In nucleotides, the CDR3 is TGCAGCGTTGCGGGACGGATGAGCTCTGGGGCCAACGTCCTGACTTTC.

V gene TRBV29-1 combines with J gene TRBJ1-3; no reliable D call. The germline V gene encodes CDR1 SQVTM and CDR2 ANQGSEA. V shed 1 base and J shed 7 bases, with 8 bases lying between them. The CDR3 is 12 residues long. The CDR3 is CSVEVPPNTIYF. CDR3 DNA: TGCAGCGTTGAAGTCCCCCCTAACACCATATATTTT.

The genes are TRBV19 and TRBJ1-1; D may be TRBD1 (6 bases). V shed 3 bases and J shed 4 bases, with 21 bases lying between them. The CDR3 length is 17 residues. The germline V gene encodes CDR1 LNHDA and CDR2 SQIVND (reference sequence). The CDR3 region has the DNA TGTGCCAGTAGTATGGCCCTCGGGGGGCGAAAGGCCACTGAAGCTTTCTTT. Its protein product is CASSMALGGRKATEAFF.

On this clonotype itself: Being one base from a much bigger clone, this may be a read error. The J gene is TRBJ1-1, the V gene TRBV10-3, with D unresolved. This CDR3 has 16 amino acids. Germline CDR1 reads ENHRY; CDR2 reads SYGVKD. CDR3 nucleotide sequence: TGTGCCATCAGTGAGTCGGAGGGTTCGGGATCCACTAAAGCTTTCTTT. This gives the protein CAISESEGSGSTKAFF.

As DNA, the CDR3 is TGCAGCGTTGCATTACAGCCTGAAGCTTTCTTT. It codes for CSVALQPEAFF. The chain combines TRBV29-1 with TRBJ1-1; D is undetermined. The V gene's germline CDR1 is SQVTM and CDR2 ANQGSEA. CDR3 length: 11 residues. V was pared by 4 bases and J by 6 bases, with 9 bases between. Filled out from reference TRBV29-1 and TRBJ1-1, the complete variable domain reads SAVISQKPSRDICQRGTSLTIQCQVDSQVTMMFWYRQQPGQSLTLIATANQGSEATYESGFVIDKFPISRPNLTFSTLTVSNMSPEDSSIYLCSVALQPEAFFGQGTRLTVV.

This clonotype appeared a few times. The chain employs TRBV24-1 and TRBJ1-1; D is undetermined. The germline V and J ends were trimmed by 5 bases and 0 bases, with 9 bases remaining between them. CDR3 size: 14 residues. Germline V gene data show CDR1 as KGHDR and CDR2 as SFDVKD. DNA of the CDR3: TGTGCCACCAGTGCCGCAGGCCTGAACACTGAAGCTTTCTTT. This sequence encodes CATSAAGLNTEAFF.

V and J are TRBV11-2 and TRBJ2-7, with D tentatively TRBD2 (5 bases). Germline-derived CDR1 and CDR2 are SGHAT and FQNNGV. The CDR3 has 14 amino acids. V lost 6 bases, J lost 1 base, and 13 bases lay in between. Here the CDR3 reads CASRSVRGSYEQYF. DNA of the CDR3: TGTGCCAGCAGGTCCGTTCGGGGTTCCTACGAGCAGTACTTC. Complete variable domain (other parts from reference TRBV11-2 and TRBJ2-7): EAGVAQSPRYKIIEKRQSVAFWCNPISGHATLYWYQQILGQGPKLLIQFQNNGVVDDSQLPKDRFSAERLKGVDSTLKIQPAKLEDSAVYLCASRSVRGSYEQYFGPGTRLTVT.

The rearrangement joins TRBV27 to TRBJ1-6; the D gene is possibly TRBD1 (6 bases). The ends were cut back, 3 bases at V and 10 bases at J, with 16 bases in the middle. The CDR3 spans 15 residues. Germline V lookup: CDR1 MNHEY, CDR2 SMNVEV (reference sequence). The CDR3 loop reads CASSFTTGTRSPLHF. CDR3 sequence (DNA): TGTGCCAGCAGTTTCACGACAGGCACGAGATCACCCCTCCACTTT.

This clonotype is deemed large (0.1 to 1%). V gene TRBV18 combines with J gene TRBJ2-3; TRBD2 might be the D (5 bases). Trimming took off 0 bases at V and 2 bases at J, with 9 bases between the two ends. The germline gives CDR1 KGHSH, CDR2 LQKENI. The CDR3 is made up of 15 amino acids. The CDR3 region is CASSPPNGITDTQYF. The CDR3 DNA is TGTGCCAGCTCACCACCGAACGGGATCACAGATACGCAGTATTTT.

The chain is built from TRBV29-1 and TRBJ2-1; the match to TRBD2 covers 10 bases. CDR1 is SQVTM and CDR2 is ANQGSEA in the germline V gene. The CDR3 is made up of 20 amino acids. V was clipped by 5 bases and J by 7 bases; unmatched bases: 26. The CDR3 DNA reads TGCAGCGTTCTTCGGACTGGGAACTGGCTAGCGGGAGAGTCCTTGAATGAGCAGTTCTTC. Amino acids: CSVLRTGNWLAGESLNEQFF.

The genes are TRBV6-5 and TRBJ2-3; possible D gene TRBD2, 5 bases. V lost 4 bases, J lost 7 bases, and 15 bases lay in between. The CDR3 length is 14 residues. Looked up from germline, CDR1 is MNHEY and CDR2 is SVGAGI. The CDR3 spells CASSFGGMGYTQYF. The CDR3 region has the DNA TGTGCCAGCAGTTTTGGAGGAATGGGGTATACGCAGTATTTT.

In its sample, this clonotype was seen a few times. The rearrangement joins TRBV27 to TRBJ1-5, with 10 nucleotides matching TRBD1. The CDR3 runs to 15 residues. The J segment lost 7 bases and the V segment lost 6 bases, leaving 9 bases of the junction unmatched. CDR1 and CDR2 from the germline V gene are MNHEY and SMNVEV (reference sequence). CDR3 in amino acids: CASSKGQGVSQPQHF. The CDR3 nucleotides are TGTGCCAGCAGCAAAGGACAGGGGGTCTCCCAGCCCCAGCATTTT.

In this sample, this clonotype turned up once. This sequence joins TRBV19 and TRBJ2-7, with D perhaps matching TRBD1 (5 bases). V lost 4 bases and J lost 3, with 13 bases in between. Per germline, CDR1 LNHDA and CDR2 SQIVND (reference sequence). CDR3 length: 14 residues. The CDR3 protein is CASSKETGYYEQYF. CDR3 in DNA: TGTGCCAGTAGTAAGGAAACAGGCTACTACGAGCAGTACTTC.

By share of the sample, this clonotype is large (0.1 to 1%). V is TRBV19 and J is TRBJ1-2; D unresolved. This CDR3 is built from 14 residues. Germline V gene lookup returns CDR1 LNHDA and CDR2 SQIVND (reference sequence). Trimming shortened V by 2 bases and J by 5 bases, and 12 bases separated the two germline ends. As DNA, the CDR3 is TGTGCCAGTAGTATACGGGATACGGGGTATGGCTACACCTTC. As protein: CASSIRDTGYGYTF.

The chain joins TRBV10-2 to TRBJ2-1, with 14 bases lining up with TRBD2. V lost 8 bases, J lost 8 bases, and 17 bases stayed unmatched. This CDR3 has 18 residues. The germline V gene has CDR1 WSHSY and CDR2 SAAADI. The CDR3 DNA reads as TGCGCCAGCTTACCGGGGGGGGGGACTAGCGGGAGATGGGATGAGCAGTTCTTC. Protein: CASLPGGGTSGRWDEQFF.

The V gene is TRBV6-5, the J gene TRBJ1-5, with 8 bases identical to TRBD1. The CDR3 runs to 15 residues. Germline assignment: CDR1 MNHEY and CDR2 SVGAGI. Trimming removed 8 bases from V and 3 bases from J; junction bases left unmatched: 9. The CDR3 bases are TGTGCCAGCTCACCAAGACAGGGGCCCAATCAGCCCCAGCATTTT. Amino acid sequence: CASSPRQGPNQPQHF.

The rearrangement uses TRBV30 and TRBJ1-5; D is unresolved. Trimming pared 1 base from V and 0 bases from J, leaving 4 bases between. CDR1 is GTSNPN and CDR2 is SVGIG in the germline V gene (reference sequence). CDR3 length equals 13 residues. DNA for the CDR3: TGTGCCTGGAGTGCGGGTAGCAATCAGCCCCAGCATTTT. Translating gives CAWSAGSNQPQHF. Full variable domain (remainder filled in from reference TRBV30 and TRBJ1-5): SQTIHQWPATLVQPVGSPLSLECTVEGTSNPNLYWYRQAAGRGLQLLFYSVGIGQISSEVPQNLSASRPQDRQFILSSKKLLLSDSGFYLCAWSAGSNQPQHFGDGTRLSIL.

The rearrangement links TRBV5-1 to TRBJ1-6; a weak D match, TRBD1 (5 bases). Per germline, CDR1 SGHRS and CDR2 YFSETQ. The V gene lost 1 base and the J gene lost 10 bases, with 12 bases spanning the gap. This CDR3 spans 14 amino acids. Here the CDR3 DNA reads TGCGCCAGCAGCTTGTGGGGGATCAGCTCACCCCTCCACTTT. It encodes CASSLWGISSPLHF.

J is TRBJ2-5 and V is TRBV12-3 or TRBV12-4, with D unclear. Trimming removed 3 bases at V and 3 bases at J, with 2 bases between. This CDR3 has 11 amino acids. This CDR3 reads CASSFEETQYF. The CDR3 region has the DNA TGTGCCAGCAGTTTCGAAGAGACCCAGTACTTC.

J is TRBJ2-3 and V is TRBV2; 7 positions match TRBD2. This CDR3 has 14 amino acids. V lost 8 bases, J lost 0 bases, and 5 bases stayed unmatched. Germline assignment: CDR1 SNHLY and CDR2 FYNNEI. Here the CDR3 DNA reads TGTGCCAGCCTAGCGGATACTAGCACAGATACGCAGTATTTT. It translates to CASLADTSTDTQYF. The whole variable domain, remainder taken from reference TRBV2 and TRBJ2-3, is EPEVTQTPSHQVTQMGQEVILRCVPISNHLYFYWYRQILGQKVEFLVSFYNNEISEKSEIFDDQFSVERPDGSNFTLKIRSTKLEDSAMYFCASLADTSTDTQYFGPGTRLTVL.